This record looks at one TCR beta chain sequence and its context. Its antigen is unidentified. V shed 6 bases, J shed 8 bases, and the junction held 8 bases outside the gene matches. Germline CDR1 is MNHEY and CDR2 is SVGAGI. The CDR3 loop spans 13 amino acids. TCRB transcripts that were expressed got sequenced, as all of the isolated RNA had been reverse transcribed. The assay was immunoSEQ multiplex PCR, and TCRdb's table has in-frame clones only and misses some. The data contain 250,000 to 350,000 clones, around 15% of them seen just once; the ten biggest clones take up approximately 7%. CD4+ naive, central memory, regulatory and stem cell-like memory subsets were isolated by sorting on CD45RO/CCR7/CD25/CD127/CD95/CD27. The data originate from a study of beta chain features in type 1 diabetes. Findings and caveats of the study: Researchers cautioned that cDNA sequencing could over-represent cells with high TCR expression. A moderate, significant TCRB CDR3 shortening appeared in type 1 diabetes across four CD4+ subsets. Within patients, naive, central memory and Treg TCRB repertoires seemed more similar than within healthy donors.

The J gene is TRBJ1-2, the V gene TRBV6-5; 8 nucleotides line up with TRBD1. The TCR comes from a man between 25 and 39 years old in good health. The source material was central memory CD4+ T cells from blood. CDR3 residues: CASSVQGARGYTF. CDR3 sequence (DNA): TGTGCCAGCAGCGTCCAGGGGGCGCGGGGCTACACCTTC.